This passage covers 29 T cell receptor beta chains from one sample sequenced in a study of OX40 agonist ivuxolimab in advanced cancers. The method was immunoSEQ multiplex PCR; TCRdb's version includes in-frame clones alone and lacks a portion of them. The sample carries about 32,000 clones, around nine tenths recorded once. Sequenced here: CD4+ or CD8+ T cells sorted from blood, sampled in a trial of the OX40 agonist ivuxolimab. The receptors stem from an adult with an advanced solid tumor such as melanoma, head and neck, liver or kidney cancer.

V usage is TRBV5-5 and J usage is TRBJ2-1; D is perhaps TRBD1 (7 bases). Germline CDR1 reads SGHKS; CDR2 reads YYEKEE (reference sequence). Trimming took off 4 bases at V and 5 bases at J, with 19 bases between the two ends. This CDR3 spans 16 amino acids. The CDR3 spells CASSPYQRRGHNEQFF. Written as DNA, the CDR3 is TGTGCCAGCAGCCCGTACCAGCGGAGGGGGCACAATGAGCAGTTCTTC.

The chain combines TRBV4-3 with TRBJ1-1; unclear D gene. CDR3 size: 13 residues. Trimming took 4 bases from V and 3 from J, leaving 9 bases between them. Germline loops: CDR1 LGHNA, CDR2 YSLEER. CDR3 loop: CASSPLGHTEAFF. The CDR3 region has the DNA TGCGCCAGCAGCCCCCTTGGACACACTGAAGCTTTCTTT.

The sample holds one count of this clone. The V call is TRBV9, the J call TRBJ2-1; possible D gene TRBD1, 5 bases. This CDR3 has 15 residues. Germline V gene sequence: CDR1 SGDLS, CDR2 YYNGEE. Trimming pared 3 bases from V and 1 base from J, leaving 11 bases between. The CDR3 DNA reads TGTGCCAGCAGCGCGACAGTGAGTTCCTACAATGAGCAGTTCTTC. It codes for CASSATVSSYNEQFF.

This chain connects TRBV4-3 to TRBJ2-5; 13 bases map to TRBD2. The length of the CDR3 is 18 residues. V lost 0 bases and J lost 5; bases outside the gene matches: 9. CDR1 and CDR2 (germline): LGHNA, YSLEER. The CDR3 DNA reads TGCGCCAGCAGCCAAGAACCGACTAGCGGGAGGTCCTCCGAGACCCAGTACTTC. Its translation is CASSQEPTSGRSSETQYF.

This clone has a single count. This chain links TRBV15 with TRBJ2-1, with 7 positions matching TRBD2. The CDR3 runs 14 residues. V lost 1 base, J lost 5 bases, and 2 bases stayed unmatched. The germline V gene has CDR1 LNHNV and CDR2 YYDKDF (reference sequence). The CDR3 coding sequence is TGTGCCACCAGCAGAGTCCGGGGGGACAATGAGCAGTTCTTC. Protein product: CATSRVRGDNEQFF.

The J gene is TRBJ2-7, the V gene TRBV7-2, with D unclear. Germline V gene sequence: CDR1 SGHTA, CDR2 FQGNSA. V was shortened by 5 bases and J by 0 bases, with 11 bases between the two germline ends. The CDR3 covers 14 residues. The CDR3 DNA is TGTGCCAGCAGCCGCGTTGCTAGCTCCTACGAGCAGTACGTC. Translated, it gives CASSRVASSYEQYV.

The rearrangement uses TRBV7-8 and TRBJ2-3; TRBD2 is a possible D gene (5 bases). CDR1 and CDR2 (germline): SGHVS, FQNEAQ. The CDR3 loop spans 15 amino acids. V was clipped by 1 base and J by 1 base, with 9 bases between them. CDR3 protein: CASSLGGSGTDTQYF. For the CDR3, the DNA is TGTGCCAGCAGCTTAGGGGGTAGCGGCACAGATACGCAGTATTTT.

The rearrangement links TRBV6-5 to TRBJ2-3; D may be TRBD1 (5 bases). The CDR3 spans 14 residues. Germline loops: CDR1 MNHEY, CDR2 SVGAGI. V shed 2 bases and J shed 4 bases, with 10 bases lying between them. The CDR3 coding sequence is TGTGCCAGCAGTTACAGGGGTCCCCCAGATACGCAGTATTTT. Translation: CASSYRGPPDTQYF.

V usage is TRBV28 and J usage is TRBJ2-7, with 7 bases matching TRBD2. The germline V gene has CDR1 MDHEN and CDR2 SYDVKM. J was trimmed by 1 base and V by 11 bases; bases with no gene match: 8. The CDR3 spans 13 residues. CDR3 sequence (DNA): TGTGCCGGGGGGGGGTACGGTTCCTACGAGCAGTACTTC. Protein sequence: CAGGGYGSYEQYF.

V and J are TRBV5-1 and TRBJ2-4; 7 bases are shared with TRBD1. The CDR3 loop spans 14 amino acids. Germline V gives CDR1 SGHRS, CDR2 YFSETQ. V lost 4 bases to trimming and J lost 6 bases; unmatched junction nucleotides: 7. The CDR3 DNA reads TGCGCCAGCAGCCTCTCGGCAGGGGGAAACATTCAGTACTTC. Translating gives CASSLSAGGNIQYF.

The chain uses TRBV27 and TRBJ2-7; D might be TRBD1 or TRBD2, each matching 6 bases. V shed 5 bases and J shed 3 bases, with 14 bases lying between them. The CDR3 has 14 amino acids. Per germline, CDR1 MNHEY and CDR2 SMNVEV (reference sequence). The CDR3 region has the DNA TGTGCCAGCAGTCCCCAAGGGGGAGGCTACGAGCAGTACGTC. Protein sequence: CASSPQGGGYEQYV.

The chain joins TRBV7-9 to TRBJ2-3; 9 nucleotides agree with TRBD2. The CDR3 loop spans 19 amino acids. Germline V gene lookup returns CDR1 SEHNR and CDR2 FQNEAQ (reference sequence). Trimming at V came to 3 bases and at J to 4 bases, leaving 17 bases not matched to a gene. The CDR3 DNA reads TGTGCCAGCAGCTTTAGCGGGGGAGGGGAGACTGGGACACCAGATACGCAGTATTTT. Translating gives CASSFSGGGETGTPDTQYF.

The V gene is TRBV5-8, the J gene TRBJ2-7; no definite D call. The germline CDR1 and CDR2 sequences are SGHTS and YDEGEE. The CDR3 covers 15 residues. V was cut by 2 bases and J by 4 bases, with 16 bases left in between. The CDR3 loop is CASSFLGSLVYEQYF. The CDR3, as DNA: TGTGCCAGCAGCTTTCTGGGATCCTTGGTGTACGAGCAGTACTTC. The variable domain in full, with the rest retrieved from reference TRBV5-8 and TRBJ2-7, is EAGVTQSPTHLIKTRGQQATLRCSPISGHTSVYWYQQALGLGLQFLLWYDEGEERNRGNFPPRFSGRQFPNYSSELNVNALELEDSALYLCASSFLGSLVYEQYFGPGTRLTVT.

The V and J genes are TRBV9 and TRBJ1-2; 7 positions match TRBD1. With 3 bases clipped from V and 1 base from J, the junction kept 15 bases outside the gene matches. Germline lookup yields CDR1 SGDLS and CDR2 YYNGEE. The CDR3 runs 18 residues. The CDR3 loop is CASSDQGQANPFNYGYTF. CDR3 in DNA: TGTGCCAGCAGCGATCAAGGACAGGCTAACCCATTTAACTATGGCTACACCTTC.

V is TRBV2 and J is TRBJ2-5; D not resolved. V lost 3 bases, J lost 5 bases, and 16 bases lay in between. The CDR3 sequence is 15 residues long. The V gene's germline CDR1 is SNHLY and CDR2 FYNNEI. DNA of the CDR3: TGTGCCAGCAGTGAGGGTAGCTCCGTGTCGGAGACCCAGTACTTC. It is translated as CASSEGSSVSETQYF.

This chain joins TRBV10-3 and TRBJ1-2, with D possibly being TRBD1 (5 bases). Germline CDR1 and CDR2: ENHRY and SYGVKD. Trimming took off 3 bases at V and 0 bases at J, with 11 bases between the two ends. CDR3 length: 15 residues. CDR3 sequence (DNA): TGTGCCATCAGTGAAGGGCAGGGACCTAACTATGGCTACACCTTC. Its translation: CAISEGQGPNYGYTF.

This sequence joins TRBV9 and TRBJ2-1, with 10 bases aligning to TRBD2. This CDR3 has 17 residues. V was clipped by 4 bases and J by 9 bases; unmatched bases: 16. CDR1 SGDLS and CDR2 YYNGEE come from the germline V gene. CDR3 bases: TGTGCCAGCAGCCCGAAATGGACTAGCGGCCCTTCGGTTGAGCAGTTCTTC. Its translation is CASSPKWTSGPSVEQFF.

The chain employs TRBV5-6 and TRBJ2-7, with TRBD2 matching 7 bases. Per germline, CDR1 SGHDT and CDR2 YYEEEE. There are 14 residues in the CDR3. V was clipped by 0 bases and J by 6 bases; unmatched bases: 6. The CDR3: CASSLGGSRREQYF. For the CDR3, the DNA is TGTGCCAGCAGCTTGGGCGGGAGTCGCCGCGAGCAGTACTTC.

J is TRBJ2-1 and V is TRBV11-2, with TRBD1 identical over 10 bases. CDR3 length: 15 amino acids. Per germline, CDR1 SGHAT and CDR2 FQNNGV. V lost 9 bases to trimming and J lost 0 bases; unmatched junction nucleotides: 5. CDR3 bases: TGTGCCAGTGCGACAGGGGGCTACTCCTACAATGAGCAGTTCTTC. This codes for CASATGGYSYNEQFF.

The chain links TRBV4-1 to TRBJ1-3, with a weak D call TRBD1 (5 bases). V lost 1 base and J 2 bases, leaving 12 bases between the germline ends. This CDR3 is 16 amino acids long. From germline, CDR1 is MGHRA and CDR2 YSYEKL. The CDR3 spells CASSQAWGATGNTIYF. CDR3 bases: TGCGCCAGCAGCCAAGCATGGGGCGCAACTGGAAACACCATATATTTT.

Here the CDR3 DNA reads TGTGCCAGCAGCATCCGGACAGGGGGCCTTGACGAGCAGTACTTC. Amino acid sequence: CASSIRTGGLDEQYF. The V call is TRBV7-8, the J call TRBJ2-7; 11 bases are shared with TRBD1. V was clipped by 5 bases and J by 5 bases; unmatched bases: 8. The germline gives CDR1 SGHVS, CDR2 FQNEAQ. The CDR3 contains 15 residues. Full variable domain (rest looked up from reference TRBV7-8 and TRBJ2-7): GAGVSQSPRYKVAKRGQDVALRCDPISGHVSLFWYQQALGQGPEFLTYFQNEAQLDKSGLPSDRFFAERPEGSVSTLKIQRTQQEDSAVYLCASSIRTGGLDEQYFGPGTRLTVT.

For the CDR3, the DNA is TGTGCCAGCAATTCACAGGGGTCCCAAAGAGATACGCAGTATTTT. This sequence encodes CASNSQGSQRDTQYF. The V gene is TRBV9, the J gene TRBJ2-3; 7 bases line up with TRBD1. Trimming removed 6 bases from V and 5 bases from J; junction bases left unmatched: 12. The CDR3 has 15 residues. Germline-derived CDR1 and CDR2 are SGDLS and YYNGEE.

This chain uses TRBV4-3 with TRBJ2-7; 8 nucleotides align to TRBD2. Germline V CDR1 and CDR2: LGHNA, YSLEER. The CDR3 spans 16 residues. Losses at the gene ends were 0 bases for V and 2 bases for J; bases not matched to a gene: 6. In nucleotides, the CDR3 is TGCGCCAGCAGCCAAGAGCTGGCTAGCGGGCCCTACGAGCAGTACTTC. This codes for CASSQELASGPYEQYF.

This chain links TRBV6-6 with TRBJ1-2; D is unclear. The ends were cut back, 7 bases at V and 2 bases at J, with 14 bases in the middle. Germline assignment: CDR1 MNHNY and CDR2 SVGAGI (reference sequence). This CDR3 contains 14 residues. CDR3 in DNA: TGTGCCAGCATTCCAAGAGGTGCCAACTATGGCTACACCTTC. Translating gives CASIPRGANYGYTF.

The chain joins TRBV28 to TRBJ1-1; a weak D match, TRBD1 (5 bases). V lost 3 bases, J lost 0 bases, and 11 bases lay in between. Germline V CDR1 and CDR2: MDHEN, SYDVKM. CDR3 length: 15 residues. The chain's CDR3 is CASSFSGLVNTEAFF. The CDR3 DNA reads TGTGCCAGCAGTTTTTCGGGACTGGTGAACACTGAAGCTTTCTTT.

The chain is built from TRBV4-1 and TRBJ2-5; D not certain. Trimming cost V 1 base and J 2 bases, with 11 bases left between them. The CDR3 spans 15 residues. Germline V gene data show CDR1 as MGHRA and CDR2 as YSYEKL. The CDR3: CASSQGSSGQETQYF. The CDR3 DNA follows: TGCGCCAGCAGCCAAGGATCCAGTGGACAAGAGACCCAGTACTTC.

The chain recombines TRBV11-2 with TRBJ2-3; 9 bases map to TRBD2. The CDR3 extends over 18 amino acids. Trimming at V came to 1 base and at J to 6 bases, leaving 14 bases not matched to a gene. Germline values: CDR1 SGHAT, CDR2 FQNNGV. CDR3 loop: CASSLGPQREAISDTQYF. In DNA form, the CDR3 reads TGTGCCAGCAGCTTAGGACCCCAGCGGGAGGCCATATCGGATACGCAGTATTTT.

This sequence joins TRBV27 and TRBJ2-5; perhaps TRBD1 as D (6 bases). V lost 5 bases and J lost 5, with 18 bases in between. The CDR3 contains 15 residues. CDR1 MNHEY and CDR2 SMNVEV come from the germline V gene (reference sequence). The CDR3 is CASSDGTTRWETQYF. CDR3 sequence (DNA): TGTGCCAGCAGTGACGGGACAACGAGGTGGGAGACCCAGTACTTC.

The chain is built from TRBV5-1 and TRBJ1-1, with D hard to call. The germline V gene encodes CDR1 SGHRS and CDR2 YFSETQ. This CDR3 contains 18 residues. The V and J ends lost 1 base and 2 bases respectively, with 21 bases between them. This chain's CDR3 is CASSLFSTYSRINTEAFF. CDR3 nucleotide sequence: TGCGCCAGCAGCTTGTTTTCCACCTACAGCCGGATCAACACTGAAGCTTTCTTT.